Listed below are T cell receptor beta chains from one sample, sequenced in a study of OX40 agonist ivuxolimab in advanced cancers. The repertoire was sequenced with immunoSEQ multiplex PCR; TCRdb's copy has only in-frame clones and lacks some. This sample has around 53,000 clones, with approximately 86% found just once. The specimen comprised CD4+ or CD8+ T cells sorted from blood, sampled in a trial of the OX40 agonist ivuxolimab. The receptors were gathered from an adult with an advanced solid tumor such as melanoma, head and neck, liver or kidney cancer. Both conserved end residues are part of each CDR3. A D gene is named only where the DNA matches it firmly. Expanded clones get a size class; other rows say once, few or many, or leave the size out.

j_call d_call cdr3_length clone_size v_call cdr3_nt cdr3_aa
TRBJ1-4 TRBD1 15 medium-sized TRBV11-2 TGTGCCAGCAGCTTATACTCACAGGGGAATGAAAAACTGTTTTTT CASSLYSQGNEKLFF
TRBJ1-1 TRBD1 14 . TRBV10-2 TGCGCCAGCAGGACAGGGGCGGTGAACACTGAAGCTTTCTTT CASRTGAVNTEAFF
TRBJ1-6 . 15 . TRBV4-3 TGCGCCAGCAGCCCCTCGACAGCCAGAGACTCACCCCTCCACTTT CASSPSTARDSPLHF
TRBJ2-1 TRBD1 14 few TRBV7-2 TGTGCCAGCAGCCGACAGGGGGCGCAGGATGAGCAGTTCTTC CASSRQGAQDEQFF
TRBJ2-1 . 14 . TRBV12-5 TGTGCTAGTGGTTCGTCGAGCTCCTACAATGAGCAGTTCTTC CASGSSSSYNEQFF
TRBJ2-3 TRBD1 13 . TRBV6-5 TGTGCCAGCAGCCGGGACAGGGACGTCGAGCAGTATTTT CASSRDRDVEQYF
TRBJ2-3 . 17 . TRBV9 TGTGCCAGCAGCCCCCACGTTTTTGGCGGGGCAGGCTATACGCAGTATTTT CASSPHVFGGAGYTQYF
TRBJ2-3 . 14 once TRBV7-9 TGTGCCAGCAGCTTATCGACTAGCACAGATACGCAGTATTTT CASSLSTSTDTQYF
TRBJ2-1 . 14 . TRBV4-2 TGTGCCAGCCGGGGGGACAGTGGCGGCAATGAGCAGTTCTTC CASRGDSGGNEQFF
TRBJ2-5 . 13 . TRBV13 TGTGCCAGCAGCTTTGACAGTGGGGAGACCCAGTACTTC CASSFDSGETQYF
TRBJ1-2 . 13 . TRBV5-1 TGCGCCAGCAGCTTAGATGGGCAGAATGGCTACACCTTC CASSLDGQNGYTF
TRBJ2-1 . 10 . TRBV6-5 TGTGCCAGCAACCACAATGAGCAGTTCTTC CASNHNEQFF
TRBJ2-3 TRBD1 13 . TRBV6-6 TGTGCCAGCACGGGACAGGGCACAGATACGCAGTATTTT CASTGQGTDTQYF
TRBJ2-1 . 15 . TRBV6-1 TGTGCCAGCAGTGAAGATAATAGTGGATACAATGAGCAGTTCTTC CASSEDNSGYNEQFF
TRBJ1-2 . 13 . TRBV9 TGTGCCAGCAGCGTAGATTCAGTTGGTGGCTACACCTTC CASSVDSVGGYTF
TRBJ1-1 . 13 . TRBV11-2 TGTGCCAGCAGCCCGGGGTTATTCACTGAAGCTTTCTTT CASSPGLFTEAFF
TRBJ2-1 . 14 . TRBV5-1 TGCGCCAGCAGAAAGGAGGGCCCCGACAATGAGCAGTTCTTC CASRKEGPDNEQFF
TRBJ1-2 . 11 . TRBV7-3 TGTGCCAGCGGGGACAACGATGGCTACACCTTC CASGDNDGYTF
TRBJ2-2 TRBD2 18 few TRBV9 TGTGCCAGCAGCGTATTAGCGGGAGGGACTTTAAACACCGGGGAGCTGTTTTTT CASSVLAGGTLNTGELFF
TRBJ2-3 . 11 . TRBV25-1 TGTGCCAGCAGTGTTTCTTTTACGCAGTATTTT CASSVSFTQYF
TRBJ2-3 TRBD2 17 . TRBV5-1 TGCGCCAGCAGCTTGGGGACTAGCGGGGTGGGCACAGATACGCAGTATTTT CASSLGTSGVGTDTQYF
TRBJ1-5 . 16 . TRBV7-9 TGTGCCAGCAGCTTAGGATGGGGATCGGGGGCAGCGCCCCAGCATTTT CASSLGWGSGAAPQHF
TRBJ2-4 . 12 . TRBV28 TGTGCCAGCAGTTTATCGGGAAACATTCAGTACTTC CASSLSGNIQYF
TRBJ2-4 . 15 . TRBV6-6 TGTGCCAGCAGTTACGCCAGGGCCGACAAAAACATTCAGTACTTC CASSYARADKNIQYF
TRBJ2-3 TRBD2 16 . TRBV19 TGTGCCAGTAGTATCCATAGCGGGAGAGGGCGGGATACGCAGTATTTT CASSIHSGRGRDTQYF
TRBJ2-3 TRBD2 12 . TRBV2 TGTGCCAGCAGGATGGGGACTAGGGATTATACTTTT CASRMGTRDYTF
TRBJ1-2 . 14 . TRBV5-4 TGTGCCAGCAGCTTGGTACAGGTGCCCTATGGCTACACCTTC CASSLVQVPYGYTF
TRBJ2-3 . 17 . TRBV4-3 TGCGCCAGCAGCCAAGCCCCGGGGCAGCTTGGCACAGATACGCAGTATTTT CASSQAPGQLGTDTQYF
TRBJ2-6 TRBD2 15 . TRBV19 TGTGCCAGTACAGCGGGAGGCGGTGGGGCCAACGTCCTGACTTTC CASTAGGGGANVLTF
TRBJ2-1 TRBD1 14 . TRBV7-9 TGTGCCAGCAGCGCCCAGGACAGGGACTATGAGCAGTTCTTC CASSAQDRDYEQFF
TRBJ2-1 . 16 . TRBV5-1 TGCGCCAGCAGCTTGGTGCCTATATTCTCCTACAATGAGCAGTTCTTC CASSLVPIFSYNEQFF
TRBJ2-7 TRBD2 15 once TRBV11-2 TGTGCCAGCCGGGCACCGGCTAGCGGAACCTACGAGCAGTACTTC CASRAPASGTYEQYF
TRBJ2-5 . 13 . TRBV18 TGTGCCAGCTCAGCCGACATGAAAGAGACCCAGTACTTC CASSADMKETQYF
TRBJ1-6 TRBD1 16 . TRBV27 TGTGCCAGCAGGGCAAGGGGGCAATGGGGTAATTCACCCCTCCACTTT CASRARGQWGNSPLHF
TRBJ1-5 . 15 once TRBV6-6 TGTGCCAGCAGTTTAGATTACCATAGCAATCAGCCCCAGCATTTT CASSLDYHSNQPQHF
TRBJ2-5 . 13 . TRBV18 TGTGCCAGCTCACGCCAATACCAAGAGACCCAGTACTTC CASSRQYQETQYF